Below are 3 T cell receptor beta chains sequenced from a single sample in a study of cytomegalovirus exposure and HLA in healthy donors. Primers: 60 Vbeta forward and 13 Jbeta reverse. This table comes from immunoSEQ multiplex PCR, and its TCRdb copy is limited to in-frame clones, with some not included. The sample includes roughly 88,000 clones, roughly 71% of them seen just once. Sequencing was done on a sample of PBMCs. The origin of the receptors is a man between 45 and 60 years old in good health and CMV-seronegative.

The chain has TRBV5-8 and TRBJ1-1, with D perhaps TRBD1 (5 bases). The germline gives CDR1 SGHTS, CDR2 YDEGEE. Between the trimmed V and J ends, which lost 5 bases and 5 bases, there was a span of 13 bases. This CDR3 contains 13 residues. The CDR3 region is CASRQGWVTEAFF. CDR3 DNA sequence: TGTGCCAGCAGGCAGGGTTGGGTAACTGAAGCTTTCTTT.

The genes are TRBV5-1 and TRBJ1-2; 9 bases map to TRBD1. The ends lost 4 bases at V and 6 bases at J; junction bases unmatched: 7. CDR1 SGHRS and CDR2 YFSETQ come from the germline V gene. The CDR3 runs 14 residues. The CDR3 reads CASSADRGWDGYTF. CDR3 in DNA: TGCGCCAGCAGCGCGGACAGGGGTTGGGATGGCTACACCTTC.

The sample holds one count of this clone. J is TRBJ2-1 and V is TRBV27; 7 bases agree with TRBD2. This CDR3 comprises 13 residues. Germline-derived CDR1 and CDR2 are MNHEY and SMNVEV (reference sequence). The ends lost 9 bases at V and 4 bases at J; junction bases unmatched: 6. CDR3 region: CASGWGGYNEQFF. The CDR3 coding sequence is TGTGCCAGTGGCTGGGGGGGGTACAATGAGCAGTTCTTC.